The present T cell receptor beta chain was sequenced within a study of blood T cell repertoires in COVID-19. Turning to the study itself: Sample material is recorded as cDNA or gDNA derived from T cells, B-cell-depleted T cells, or PBMCs.

Methods used by the authors: Scientists estimated how many nucleated cells there were by amplifying reference gene primers. Generated by immunoSEQ multiplex PCR, the TCRdb table keeps only in-frame clones and is missing some. D and trimming come from the DNA, and the V and J calls and clone size come from that table. The sample shows about 230,000 clones, about nine tenths of them seen only once. V dropped 5 bases and J dropped 3; count of bases not matched to a gene: 11. Germline V lookup: CDR1 MNHEY, CDR2 SVGEGT. CDR3 length equals 16 residues. This chain uses TRBV6-2 or TRBV6-3 with TRBJ2-7, with 9 bases aligning to TRBD2. Sequencing was done on a sample of peripheral blood. This sequence was found in a man between 45 and 60 years old with COVID-19, enrolled during active disease. CDR3 in amino acids: CASSTPRLAGIYEQYF. The CDR3 nucleotides read TGTGCCAGCAGTACCCCTCGGCTAGCGGGAATCTACGAGCAGTACTTC.